This T cell receptor beta chain is drawn from a study of T cell responses to AZD1222 COVID-19 vaccine. The wider study: Pooling was applied to second doses at about 4 or about 12 weeks.

Notes on this clone: Antigen specificity is unknown.

The study's findings and limits: Targets within unmutated variant regions were reportedly found for nearly half of spike-specific TCRs. It was only a handful of AZD1222 recipients who were seropositive at baseline.

The CDR3 has 15 residues. Trimming shortened V by 0 bases and J by 0 bases, and 7 bases separated the two germline ends. Per the germline V gene, CDR1 is SGHRS and CDR2 is YFSETQ. The repertoire was sequenced with immunoSEQ multiplex PCR; TCRdb's copy has only in-frame clones and lacks some. The sample holds 150,000 to 200,000 clones, approximately 88% seen once. The receptor comes from an adult in good health. Sequencing was performed on peripheral blood, taken on day 0 of AZD1222 vaccination. This chain connects TRBV5-1 to TRBJ1-3, with a tentative D call TRBD1 (6 bases). Here the CDR3 DNA reads TGCGCCAGCAGCTTGGGGGACAACTCTGGAAACACCATATATTTT. It yields the protein CASSLGDNSGNTIYF.